This TCR beta chain appears in the sequencing data of a study of identical twins listed by TCRdb under 2016. Broadly, across the study: TCR alpha and beta repertoires from monozygotic twins, unrelated adults of various ages and cord blood were deep-sequenced to test whether fetal clonotypes persist. To rule out contamination, replicate twin experiments were performed at different times with different library preparation protocols.

What the authors observed across the whole study: In beta out-of-frame sequences, excess twin sharing was weaker, because having fewer shared sequences lowered the signal-to-noise ratio. Conclusions relied on cross-sectional statistical analysis, since the same donors could not be followed over many years. Out-of-frame TCR alpha sharing in monozygotic twins was systematically underestimated by recombination models, whereas sharing between unrelated individuals was in agreement with the recombination models. Out-of-frame TCR alpha sequences shared between twins showed an excess of low generation-probability sequences compared with coincidental sharing between unrelated individuals. Invariant T cells such as MAIT and iNKT could partly confound zero-insertion analyses, though diverse VJ usage argued against this for most clonotypes. Fewer insertions were carried by abundant cord blood beta clonotypes, a similar but weaker trend appeared in young adult naive repertoires, and no such trend appeared in memory repertoires.

Libraries were made using 5' RACE. TCRdb records Illumina HiSeq 2000 as the sequencer. Template switching added a universal primer binding site, and the final cDNA carried a unique molecular identifier that allowed TCR cDNA molecules to be counted accurately. Specific primers in the conserved constant-segment region were used to synthesize first-strand cDNA for TCR alpha and beta chains. To control for contamination, each cDNA library was double barcoded with a SMART-Mk sample barcode plus Illumina barcodes. Two successive PCR steps introduced TruSeq adapter sequences along with Illumina sample barcodes. Sequencing of the TCR alpha and beta cDNA libraries was done on the Illumina HiSeq platform using custom primers. On the study's bioinformatics: MiGEC processed the raw reads to extract unique molecular identifiers, while MiXCR was used to determine the CDR3 positions. Recombination models were inferred per individual with the repgenHMM and IGoR tools using an EM algorithm. The tcR package in R was used for shared clonotype analysis, with sharing normalized by the product of cloneset sizes. Out-of-frame nonproductive sequences were analyzed to study raw recombination free of thymic and clonal selection effects. TCRdb applied fastp at Q25 and MiXCR to the public reads, then kept only in-frame beta chains. Merged by CDR3 protein, the rows form single entries marked with the most common genes and DNA. For this entry, the V and J calls and clone size follow TCRdb and not the study's own pipeline. The sample table holds 200,000 to 250,000 distinct CDR3 sequences, of which around 6.8% were seen once. The leading ten clones occupy around 1.8% of the sample.

This clonotype was detected ten times or more. What antigen it recognizes has not been identified. No base-level quality is on record; no much larger clone is a single base apart. Every donor was a healthy Caucasian. Three pairs of female monozygotic twins, all aged roughly 18 to 30 years, were included in the twin cohort. Miltenyi CD45RO+ enrichment and human naive T-cell isolation kits were used to isolate memory (CD45RO+) and naive T cells from PBMC. The CDR3 covers 12 residues, taking in both the cysteine and the phenylalanine. CDR3 DNA is the only sequence kept; it has 36 bases, read in frame from the first base. The V and J ends are trimmed by 7 bases and 4 bases, leaving 7 bases between them. This same sample was also part of a study on yellow fever vaccine responses in identical twins. The second study's authors report: According to the authors, the vaccine-induced T cell response in identical twins seemed to be partly convergent and partly specific to each individual. The study precisely tracked vaccine-responding T cell clones in identical twins.

Sample: memory (CD45RO+) T cells sorted from blood. The cell subset or site label, as the study defines it: CD45RO+ enriched T cells. This receptor was obtained from a woman younger than 30 in good health. This chain is built from TRBV12-3 or TRBV12-4 and TRBJ2-2, with no reliable assignment of the D segment. In nucleotides, the sequence is TGTGCCAGCACCAAATTCACCGGGGAGCTGTTTTTT. This encodes CASTKFTGELFF.